Presented here are 6 T cell receptor beta chains from one specimen sequenced in a study of cytomegalovirus exposure and HLA in healthy donors. PCR primers comprised 60 Vbeta and 13 Jbeta primers. Only in-frame clones appear in the TCRdb table, and some are missing; sequencing was by immunoSEQ multiplex PCR. The sample has 100,000 to 150,000 clones; around 80% are singletons. Sample: PBMCs. These receptors all stem from a woman in her 40s in good health and CMV-seronegative.

V usage is TRBV12-5 and J usage is TRBJ1-1; tentative D call: TRBD1 (5 bases). The CDR3 has 14 residues. V was trimmed by 7 bases and J by 0 bases, leaving 12 bases between them. Looked up from germline, CDR1 is LGHNT and CDR2 is FRNRAP. The CDR3 loop is CASAPGAVNTEAFF. The CDR3 region has the DNA TGTGCTAGTGCCCCTGGGGCGGTGAACACTGAAGCTTTCTTT.

This chain links TRBV21-1 with TRBJ2-1; the D call in the table, TRBD2, was not verified against the DNA. TRBV21-1 is marked as a pseudogene. The CDR3 runs 14 residues. This CDR3 reads CASSAPSGNNEQFF. The DNA of the CDR3 is TGTGCCAGCAGCGCGCCTAGCGGGAACAATGAGCAGTTCTTC.

The rearrangement links TRBV30 to TRBJ2-6; TRBD1 aligns across 8 bases. J lost 4 bases, V lost 2 bases, and 7 bases had no gene match. CDR3 length: 16 amino acids. Germline loops: CDR1 GTSNPN, CDR2 SVGIG (reference sequence). CDR3 sequence (DNA): TGTGCCTGGAGTACAAACCAGGGGGCCGGGGCCAACGTCCTGACTTTC. Its translation is CAWSTNQGAGANVLTF.

The chain links TRBV5-6 to TRBJ2-4; D is uncertain. The germline V gene has CDR1 SGHDT and CDR2 YYEEEE. The CDR3 has 13 amino acids. Trimming took 0 bases from V and 8 from J, leaving 9 bases between them. The CDR3 loop is CASSLAQIDIQYF. Here the CDR3 DNA reads TGTGCCAGCAGCTTGGCCCAGATCGACATTCAGTACTTC.

The V gene is TRBV6-5, the J gene TRBJ1-2; 9 bases are a match to TRBD1. The CDR3 loop spans 14 amino acids. CDR1 and CDR2 (germline): MNHEY, SVGAGI. V dropped 4 bases and J dropped 7; count of bases not matched to a gene: 7. In DNA, the CDR3 is TGTGCCAGCAGTTGGGGACAGGGAAAGGGTGGCTACACCTTC. Amino acids: CASSWGQGKGGYTF.

This rearrangement joins TRBV2 to TRBJ2-3; D perhaps matches TRBD2 (6 bases). The CDR3 is 16 amino acids. Trimming shortened V by 6 bases and J by 6 bases, and 22 bases separated the two germline ends. Germline V gene lookup returns CDR1 SNHLY and CDR2 FYNNEI. The CDR3 sequence is CASRVQARLGGDTQYF. The CDR3 bases are TGTGCCAGCAGAGTACAGGCTCGACTAGGAGGGGATACGCAGTATTTT.